The 20 T cell receptor beta chains below all came from one sample that was sequenced in a study of shared clonotypes between healthy human individuals (dated by TCRdb to 2018 to 2021). To prepare the library, the immunoSEQ multiplex PCR assay was applied. Held by TCRdb, this immuneACCESS table contains in-frame sequences only and omits some clones. Under half of the omission traces to an unresolved V gene where checked; the cause of the rest is unknown. The sample table shows just over 2,000,000 clones, and around 95% are seen once. Jointly, the top ten make up more than 0.1% of the sample. Sequences were obtained from naive CD4+ T cells sorted from blood. What the cell subset or site label conveys for this sample: CD45RA+ positively selected. Receptor source: a man between 18 and 35 years old in good health.

The chain carries TRBV18 and TRBJ2-1; D is possibly TRBD2 (5 bases). V gave up 3 bases and J gave up 2 bases, with 11 bases separating them. Germline V gene lookup returns CDR1 KGHSH and CDR2 LQKENI. The CDR3 has 15 residues. The CDR3 protein is CASSPSPGTYNEQFF. DNA for the CDR3: TGTGCCAGCTCACCCTCCCCCGGGACCTACAATGAGCAGTTCTTC.

The V and J genes are TRBV5-1 and TRBJ2-7; D not certain. The V and J ends lost 3 bases and 3 bases respectively, with 19 bases between them. The CDR3 is made up of 16 amino acids. Germline V gene lookup returns CDR1 SGHRS and CDR2 YFSETQ. CDR3 nucleotides: TGCGCCAGCAGCTACGCCCAAGGACGGACCATCTACGAGCAGTACTTC. Translation: CASSYAQGRTIYEQYF.

At least ten counts were recorded for this clone. Other DNA sequences in this sample translate to the same CDR3. This chain joins TRBV7-9 and TRBJ1-1; 8 bases agree with TRBD1. The germline V gene has CDR1 SEHNR and CDR2 FQNEAQ (reference sequence). The CDR3 has 13 amino acids. The trim removed 1 base at V and 5 bases at J, leaving 0 bases unmatched. CDR3 loop: CASSLGTGTEAFF. As DNA, the CDR3 is TGTGCCAGCAGCTTAGGGACAGGGACTGAAGCTTTCTTT.

Concerning this clone: Additional DNA sequences in this sample encode the identical CDR3. The rearrangement links TRBV7-2 to TRBJ2-3, with 14 bases fitting TRBD2. Losses at the gene ends were 4 bases for V and 3 bases for J; bases not matched to a gene: 6. Germline CDR1 SGHTA, CDR2 FQGNSA. The CDR3 extends over 17 amino acids. CDR3 amino acids: CASSSGLAGGRTDTQYF. CDR3 nucleotides: TGTGCCAGCAGCTCCGGACTAGCGGGAGGAAGGACAGATACGCAGTATTTT.

The V call is TRBV6-4, the J call TRBJ2-5, with D perhaps TRBD1 or TRBD2 (5 bases each). Trimming stripped 4 bases from V and 3 bases from J, with 15 bases between. The CDR3 is 15 residues long. Germline loops: CDR1 MRHNA, CDR2 SNTAGT. In DNA form, the CDR3 reads TGTGCCAGCAGTGTCAAGAGGCAGGGAGAAGAGACCCAGTACTTC. Residues: CASSVKRQGEETQYF.

The chain has TRBV2 and TRBJ1-5; tentative D call: TRBD1 (5 bases). The germline V gene has CDR1 SNHLY and CDR2 FYNNEI. This CDR3 comprises 14 residues. Trimming cost V 5 bases and J 3 bases, with 11 bases left between them. CDR3 nucleotide sequence: TGTGCCAGCAGTTATTCAGGGCTCAATCAGCCCCAGCATTTT. This translates into CASSYSGLNQPQHF. The full variable domain, completed using reference TRBV2 and TRBJ1-5, is EPEVTQTPSHQVTQMGQEVILRCVPISNHLYFYWYRQILGQKVEFLVSFYNNEISEKSEIFDDQFSVERPDGSNFTLKIRSTKLEDSAMYFCASSYSGLNQPQHFGDGTRLSIL.

As regards this clone: Other DNA sequences in the same sample also yield this CDR3. The rearrangement uses TRBV18 and TRBJ1-2; a weak D match, TRBD1 (6 bases). Trimming removed 2 bases from V and 2 bases from J, with 12 bases in between. This CDR3 has 15 residues. Germline CDR1 reads KGHSH; CDR2 reads LQKENI. In DNA, the CDR3 is TGTGCCAGCTCACCAGGCAGGGGTCCCAACTATGGCTACACCTTC. It translates to CASSPGRGPNYGYTF.

J is TRBJ1-4 and V is TRBV19, with D unresolved. The CDR3 is made up of 17 amino acids. Germline CDR1 LNHDA, CDR2 SQIVND (reference sequence). V was pared by 3 bases and J by 7 bases, with 21 bases between. The CDR3 region is CASSISRFRGGAEKLFF. The CDR3 DNA sequence: TGTGCCAGTAGTATCTCCCGCTTCCGGGGAGGCGCTGAAAAACTGTTTTTT. Combining the CDR3 with reference TRBV19 and TRBJ1-4 gives the whole variable domain DGGITQSPKYLFRKEGQNVTLSCEQNLNHDAMYWYRQDPGQGLRLIYYSQIVNDFQKGDIAEGYSVSREKKESFPLTVTSAQKNPTAFYLCASSISRFRGGAEKLFFGSGTQLSVL.

V gene TRBV16 combines with J gene TRBJ1-5; 7 nucleotides line up with TRBD1. The CDR3 length is 17 residues. CDR1 is KGHSY, CDR2 FQNENV, per germline. Trimming removed 0 bases from V and 5 bases from J; junction bases left unmatched: 10. Here the CDR3 DNA reads TGTGCCAGCAGCCAATCTGTACCTGGGCAGGGGGATCAGCCCCAGCATTTT. Translation gives CASSQSVPGQGDQPQHF.

The rearrangement joins TRBV5-1 to TRBJ1-2; D call uncertain. Germline CDR1 SGHRS, CDR2 YFSETQ. The CDR3 sequence is 15 residues long. The V end lost 0 bases, the J end lost 0 bases, and 9 bases lay between the germline ends. This CDR3 reads CASSLGRGSNYGYTF. CDR3 sequence (DNA): TGCGCCAGCAGCTTGGGGCGAGGATCTAACTATGGCTACACCTTC.

V and J are TRBV5-1 and TRBJ2-1; the D is unclear. This CDR3 contains 11 residues. V was clipped by 2 bases and J by 9 bases, with 6 bases between them. Germline CDR1 reads SGHRS; CDR2 reads YFSETQ. The CDR3 region has the DNA TGCGCCAGCAGCTTTTCGAGTGAGCAGTTCTTC. It encodes CASSFSSEQFF. Drawing the rest from reference TRBV5-1 and TRBJ2-1, the complete variable domain is KAGVTQTPRYLIKTRGQQVTLSCSPISGHRSVSWYQQTPGQGLQFLFEYFSETQRNKGNFPGRFSGRQFSNSRSEMNVSTLELGDSALYLCASSFSSEQFFGPGTRLTVL.

This chain uses TRBV6-5 with TRBJ1-4, with 8 bases that match TRBD1. Per germline, CDR1 MNHEY and CDR2 SVGAGI. After removal of 7 bases from V and 4 bases from J, the junction contained 5 bases not matched to a gene. This CDR3 comprises 14 residues. CDR3 bases: TGTGCCAGCACCTCGGACAGGGTTAATGAAAAACTGTTTTTT. Its protein is CASTSDRVNEKLFF.

Notes on this clone: The sample contains more than one DNA sequence encoding this CDR3. This sequence joins TRBV28 and TRBJ2-7; D might be TRBD1 (5 bases). Trimming pared 2 bases from V and 6 bases from J, leaving 8 bases between. The length of the CDR3 is 12 residues. In germline, CDR1 is MDHEN, CDR2 SYDVKM. The chain's CDR3 is CASSLQGSEQYF. CDR3 in DNA: TGTGCCAGCAGTTTACAGGGATCCGAGCAGTACTTC. The complete variable domain, with remaining parts taken from reference TRBV28 and TRBJ2-7, reads DVKVTQSSRYLVKRTGEKVFLECVQDMDHENMFWYRQDPGLGLRLIYFSYDVKMKEKGDIPEGYSVSREKKERFSLILESASTNQTSMYLCASSLQGSEQYFGPGTRLTVT.

The DNA for the CDR3 is TGTGCCAGCAGCTTAAACTACGGACAGGGGGAGACCCAGTACTTC. Amino acids: CASSLNYGQGETQYF. V usage is TRBV7-9 and J usage is TRBJ2-5; 9 positions match TRBD1. Germline V gene sequence: CDR1 SEHNR, CDR2 FQNEAQ (reference sequence). The V and J ends lost 2 bases and 5 bases, in that order; junction bases with no gene match: 6. The CDR3 totals 15 residues.

The chain's CDR3 is CASSPRTVMNTEAFF. CDR3 nucleotides: TGTGCCAGCTCACCGCGGACGGTTATGAACACTGAAGCTTTCTTT. The V gene is TRBV18, the J gene TRBJ1-1; D is uncertain. This CDR3 has 15 amino acids. The germline V gene encodes CDR1 KGHSH and CDR2 LQKENI. Trimming pared 3 bases from V and 0 bases from J, leaving 11 bases between.

The chain uses TRBV7-2 and TRBJ2-7; the match to TRBD2 covers 8 bases. V dropped 5 bases and J dropped 6; count of bases not matched to a gene: 15. Germline V gives CDR1 SGHTA, CDR2 FQGNSA. CDR3 length: 16 amino acids. The DNA of the CDR3 is TGTGCCAGCAGCCGGAGAGGTGCGGGGGGTGGGATCGAGCAGTACTTC. Its protein is CASSRRGAGGGIEQYF. Full variable domain (remainder filled in from reference TRBV7-2 and TRBJ2-7): GAGVSQSPSNKVTEKGKDVELRCDPISGHTALYWYRQSLGQGLEFLIYFQGNSAPDKSGLPSDRFSAERTGGSVSTLTIQRTQQEDSAVYLCASSRRGAGGGIEQYFGPGTRLTVT.

The chain links TRBV7-2 to TRBJ1-6; D possibly corresponds to TRBD1 (5 bases). CDR1 is SGHTA, CDR2 FQGNSA, per germline. This CDR3 comprises 18 residues. V was shortened by 5 bases and J by 0 bases, with 17 bases between the two germline ends. CDR3 residues: CASSTRSGGSSYNSPLHF. The CDR3 DNA follows: TGTGCCAGCAGCACACGATCCGGGGGGAGCTCCTATAATTCACCCCTCCACTTT.

The V and J genes are TRBV5-4 and TRBJ2-7; TRBD2 aligns across 7 bases. The CDR3 consists of 14 residues. Per germline, CDR1 SGHNT and CDR2 YYREEE (reference sequence). The junction had 3 bases not matched to a gene; V was cut back by 3 bases and J by 0 bases. CDR3 nucleotides: TGTGCCAGCAGCTGGGGGGGTTACTCCTACGAGCAGTACTTC. This gives the protein CASSWGGYSYEQYF.

The rearrangement links TRBV28 to TRBJ2-5; TRBD2 aligns across 9 bases. J was trimmed by 2 bases and V by 6 bases; bases with no gene match: 4. The CDR3 is made up of 14 amino acids. Per the germline V gene, CDR1 is MDHEN and CDR2 is SYDVKM. The CDR3 coding sequence is TGTGCCAGCAGCAGCGGGGGGACTCAAGAGACCCAGTACTTC. Amino acid sequence: CASSSGGTQETQYF. The full variable domain, in which reference TRBV28 and TRBJ2-5 provide the parts outside the CDR3, is DVKVTQSSRYLVKRTGEKVFLECVQDMDHENMFWYRQDPGLGLRLIYFSYDVKMKEKGDIPEGYSVSREKKERFSLILESASTNQTSMYLCASSSGGTQETQYFGPGTRLLVL.

V is TRBV7-2 and J is TRBJ2-2; no clear D gene. CDR3 length equals 13 residues. Germline assignment: CDR1 SGHTA and CDR2 FQGNSA. V dropped 3 bases and J dropped 3 bases, with 5 bases sitting between them. CDR3 in amino acids: CASSLWDTGELFF. The CDR3 DNA sequence: TGTGCCAGCAGCTTGTGGGACACCGGGGAGCTGTTTTTT. Complete variable domain (other parts from reference TRBV7-2 and TRBJ2-2): GAGVSQSPSNKVTEKGKDVELRCDPISGHTALYWYRQSLGQGLEFLIYFQGNSAPDKSGLPSDRFSAERTGGSVSTLTIQRTQQEDSAVYLCASSLWDTGELFFGEGSRLTVL.